The sequence of this TCR beta chain was determined in a study of blood T cell repertoires in COVID-19. Study overall: PBMCs, B-cell-depleted T cells, or T cells were the source of the cDNA or gDNA that made up the material.

Study processing details: Reference gene primer amplification yielded estimated nucleated cell counts. Measured with immunoSEQ multiplex PCR; TCRdb has only the in-frame clones, and not every one. That table gives V, J and clone size, and the DNA gave D and trimming. This sample has 350,000 to 400,000 clones; around 90% occur once, and the top ten carry 6.5% to 8%. This clone showed up just once. Germline V gene sequence: CDR1 LNHDA, CDR2 SQIVND (reference sequence). Deletions cut 7 bases from V and 4 bases from J, with 22 bases between. The CDR3 has 17 residues. This chain uses TRBV19 with TRBJ2-2; D is possibly TRBD1 (6 bases). Sequenced material: peripheral blood. This clonotype was obtained from a man aged 18 to 30 with active or convalescent COVID-19. Here the CDR3 reads CASINRGTYGGTGELFF. As DNA, the CDR3 is TGTGCCAGTATAAATAGGGGGACGTATGGTGGCACCGGGGAGCTGTTTTTT.